The rows below give T cell receptor beta chains drawn from one sample of a study of vaccination and CD4 T cells after COVID-19. Their target antigens are unknown. Via MiXCR, TCRdb re-called the PCR reads, giving one row per CDR3 protein. Of a few thousand distinct CDR3 sequences in the sample, around 82% were seen once. The sample consisted of CD4+ T cells from blood, cultured in vitro. The receptors come from a human donor who had recovered from COVID-19. Both conserved end residues are part of each CDR3. A D gene is named only where the DNA matches it firmly. Expanded clones get a size class; other rows say once, few or many, or leave the size out.

TRBV10-3	once	TRBJ2-3	-	TGTGCCACCGAAGGATCGTTTGGGACGAGCACAGATACGCAGTATTTT	CATEGSFGTSTDTQYF
TRBV27	-	TRBJ1-5	-	TGTGCCAGCAGCCATACCCAAACCAGGAACCTCAATCAGCCCCAGCATTTT	CASSHTQTRNLNQPQHF
TRBV11-3	once	TRBJ1-2	-	TGTGCCAGCAGCTTAGTTAAGGGAATAATGCCAGGTGGCTACACCTTC	CASSLVKGIMPGGYTF
TRBV9	-	TRBJ1-1	-	TGTGCCAGCAGCGTAGGGAGGGGAACTGAAGCTTTCTTT	CASSVGRGTEAFF
TRBV7-6	-	TRBJ1-3	-	TGTGCCATCCCCCGGGGGAGCTCTGGAAACACCATATATTTT	CAIPRGSSGNTIYF
TRBV19	-	TRBJ1-5	TRBD1	TGTGCCAGTACTCAGGGGGCGGGTCAGCCCCAGCATTTT	CASTQGAGQPQHF
TRBV7-9	-	TRBJ2-2	-	TGTGCCAGCAGTCTCACAGGGTTCGGGGAGCTGTTTTTT	CASSLTGFGELFF
TRBV30	-	TRBJ1-6	-	TGTGCCTGGAGGGAAGACCACTCCTATAATTCACCCCTCCACTTT	CAWREDHSYNSPLHF
TRBV20-1	few	TRBJ1-4	-	TGCAGTGCTCTCCACACAGCAACTAATGAAAAACTGTTTTTT	CSALHTATNEKLFF
TRBV5-4	-	TRBJ1-6	-	TGTGCCAGCAGAATATCAGGGAGCTCCTATAATTCACCCCTCCACTTT	CASRISGSSYNSPLHF
TRBV7-2	-	TRBJ1-1	-	TGTGCCAGCAGCATTAGGGGGACGAACACTGAAGCTTTCTTT	CASSIRGTNTEAFF
TRBV21-1	-	TRBJ2-1	-	TGTGCCAGCAGCACTAAGGCCAGTCATGAGCAGTTCTTC	CASSTKASHEQFF
TRBV12-3/TRBV12-4	-	TRBJ1-1	-	TGTGCCAGCAGCCCCCTAGTTCTGAACACTGAAGCTTTCTTT	CASSPLVLNTEAFF
TRBV5-4	-	TRBJ1-6	TRBD1	TGTGCCAGCAGCTTGAACTCTTTAGGACAGGGCTATTCACCCCTCCACTTT	CASSLNSLGQGYSPLHF
TRBV19	-	TRBJ1-1	-	TGTGCCAGTACCAGCCCCGGGGGGGGTGGGGTGGCTGAAGCTTTCTTT	CASTSPGGGGVAEAFF
TRBV5-3	-	TRBJ2-1	TRBD2	TGTGCCAGCAGCTTGTTTTTACGGGGGGAGCACAATGAGCAGTTCTTC	CASSLFLRGEHNEQFF
TRBV20-1	-	TRBJ1-2	-	TGCAGTCTAGCTGACCAGGGATCTCGCGGCTACACCTTC	CSLADQGSRGYTF
TRBV20-1	-	TRBJ1-1	-	TGCAGTGCCCCCCCGACGGCGGTTTTGACTGAAGCTTTCTTT	CSAPPTAVLTEAFF
TRBV19	-	TRBJ2-3	TRBD1	TGTGCCAGTAGGGGGGACGGGACAGCCACAGATACGCAGTATTTT	CASRGDGTATDTQYF
TRBV2	-	TRBJ2-1	-	TGTGCCAGCAGTTCCAGGGTCTTCAATGAGCAGTTCTTC	CASSSRVFNEQFF
TRBV7-2	once	TRBJ1-2	TRBD1	TGTGTACAGGGGGCAACTAACTATGGCTACACCTTC	CVQGATNYGYTF
TRBV14	-	TRBJ2-3	TRBD2	TGTGCCAGCAGCCCCTTGAGCGGGGGGGCGACAGATACGCAGTATTTT	CASSPLSGGATDTQYF
TRBV7-2	-	TRBJ1-2	-	TGTGCCAGCAGCTTAGTTGAGGGTAACTATGGCTACACCTTC	CASSLVEGNYGYTF
TRBV28	-	TRBJ1-2	-	TGTGCCACCGGCGGGGGCCTCTATGGCTACACCTTC	CATGGGLYGYTF
TRBV20-1	-	TRBJ2-3	TRBD2	TGCAGTGCTAGACGCGTAGCGGGGGCACCGAATACGCAGTATTTT	CSARRVAGAPNTQYF
TRBV20-1	-	TRBJ1-2	-	TGCAGTGCCCTCGTGGGGGAAGGAAGCGGCTACACCTTC	CSALVGEGSGYTF
TRBV5-6	medium-sized	TRBJ2-4	TRBD2	TGTGCCAGCAGCCAAACAGCCCTAGCGGGGATGGGGGACATTCAGTACTTC	CASSQTALAGMGDIQYF
TRBV6-5	-	TRBJ2-2	-	TGTGCCAGCAGTTACTGGGGGCGCGAAGACGGGGAGCTGTTTTTT	CASSYWGREDGELFF
TRBV11-1	-	TRBJ2-7	-	TGTGCCAGCAGCTGGAGAGATAACGAGCAGTACTTC	CASSWRDNEQYF
TRBV6-1	large	TRBJ1-3	-	TGTGCCAGCAGCGAAAAGGGGACTGGAAACACCATATATTTT	CASSEKGTGNTIYF
TRBV11-3	-	TRBJ2-1	TRBD1	TGTGCCAGCAGCATGACAGGGCCTGGCTACAATGAGCAGTTCTTC	CASSMTGPGYNEQFF
TRBV27	few	TRBJ1-2	TRBD1	TGTGCCAGCATGAGGGCAGGGGGCGGCTACACCTTC	CASMRAGGGYTF
TRBV20-1	-	TRBJ2-5	-	TGCAGTGCTAGTAATCTGGAGACCCAGTACTTC	CSASNLETQYF
TRBV6-5	-	TRBJ2-5	-	TGTGCCAGCAGTTACGCTTGGACAGCCCAAGAGACCCAGTACTTC	CASSYAWTAQETQYF
TRBV7-2	once	TRBJ1-5	-	TGTGCCAGCAGCTCGTGGGTTGATCAGCCCCAGCATTTT	CASSSWVDQPQHF
TRBV21-1	-	TRBJ2-7	-	TGTGCCAGCAGTATTCGACGCCCCAGATCCCTAGGCCCCATCTTC	CASSIRRPRSLGPIF
TRBV5-4	-	TRBJ1-2	-	TGTGCCAGCAGCTTGTATGAGGGGCGCGGCGGCTACACCTTC	CASSLYEGRGGYTF
TRBV12-3/TRBV12-4	-	TRBJ2-1	-	TGTGCCAGCAGTTTAGATCAGGGGAACAATGAGCAGTTCTTC	CASSLDQGNNEQFF
TRBV6-5	-	TRBJ1-2	TRBD1	TGTGCCAGCAGTTACTCGTCTTCCCGGACAGGGCCTAACTATGGCTACACCTTC	CASSYSSSRTGPNYGYTF